The TCR beta chain described here comes from a study of cytomegalovirus exposure and HLA in healthy donors. Findings and caveats of the study: The investigators catalogued 160 or so TCR beta chains as cytomegalovirus-associated. In a later analysis, first-cohort TCR clusters were found to tend to co-occur in the 120 or so validation repertoires. High specificity and sensitivity for cytomegalovirus status were reported for the classifier.

TCRdb keeps only in-frame clones here, not all; method: immunoSEQ multiplex PCR. The table lists 65,000 to 80,000 clones, roughly 92% of them singletons, with 1.9% in the top ten. Between the trimmed V and J ends, which lost 6 bases and 7 bases, there was a span of 12 bases. The germline V gene has CDR1 KGHSH and CDR2 LQKENI. The CDR3 is 13 residues long. The donors were part of the roughly 120-subject validation cohort, which stood apart from the approximately 670-subject first cohort. On this clone itself: The antigen is unknown.

The sequence came from a young woman in good health and CMV-seropositive. The rearrangement uses TRBV18 and TRBJ1-4; perhaps TRBD1 as D (6 bases). Input material: PBMCs. CDR3 region: CASSPQGSEKLFF. CDR3 nucleotide sequence: TGTGCCAGCTCGCCCCAGGGGAGTGAAAAACTGTTTTTT.